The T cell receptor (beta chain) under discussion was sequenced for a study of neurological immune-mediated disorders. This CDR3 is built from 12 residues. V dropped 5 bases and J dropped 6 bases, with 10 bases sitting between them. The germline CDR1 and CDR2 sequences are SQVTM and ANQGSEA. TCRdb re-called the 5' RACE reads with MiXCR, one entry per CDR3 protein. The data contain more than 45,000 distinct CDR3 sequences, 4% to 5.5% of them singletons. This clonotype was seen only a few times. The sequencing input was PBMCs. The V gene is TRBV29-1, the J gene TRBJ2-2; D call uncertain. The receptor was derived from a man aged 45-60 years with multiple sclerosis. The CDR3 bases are TGCAGCGTTTTAGATAGTCCCGGGGAGCTGTTTTTT. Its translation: CSVLDSPGELFF.